The T cell receptor beta chain under discussion was sequenced for a study of control samples from healthy donors and cancer patients. Some clones are missing from TCRdb's copy, which holds only in-frame ones; the method was immunoSEQ multiplex PCR. This sample has around 99,000 clones; about nine tenths occur once, and the top ten carry about 4.7%. With V trimmed by 9 bases and J by 2 bases, 10 bases remained unmatched. Germline CDR1 reads LNHNV; CDR2 reads YYDKDF (reference sequence). This CDR3 spans 15 amino acids. This sequence was found in a human donor in good health. The donor label of this sample is uncertain. The sequencing sample was made of blood. This chain uses TRBV15 with TRBJ2-5; 9 bases fit TRBD1. In DNA, the CDR3 is TGTGCCACGCACACGGGACAGGGAGGACAAGAGACCCAGTACTTC. This codes for CATHTGQGGQETQYF.